A single sample gave rise to the 10 T cell receptor beta chains below, sequenced in a study of neoadjuvant nivolumab and ipilimumab in lung cancer. Method: immunoSEQ multiplex PCR; TCRdb's copy keeps in-frame clones and lacks some. The sample shows 8,000 to 10,000 clones, around three quarters of them seen only once. The specimen was tumor tissue, collected after neoadjuvant nivolumab, alone or with ipilimumab, at or shortly before surgery. These TCRs come from an adult with non-small cell lung cancer.

This clone came up once. The V gene is TRBV30, the J gene TRBJ2-2; 7 bases match TRBD1. Per the germline V gene, CDR1 is GTSNPN and CDR2 is SVGIG (reference sequence). CDR3 length equals 15 residues. Unmatched junction bases numbered 8, after V lost 3 bases and J lost 4 bases. As DNA, the CDR3 is TGTGCCTGGAGCCCGCAGACAGGGACCACCGGGGAGCTGTTTTTT. It yields the protein CAWSPQTGTTGELFF.

This chain links TRBV28 with TRBJ2-7; either TRBD1 or TRBD2 may fit D (5 bases each). V lost 7 bases and J lost 0, with 16 bases in between. Germline V gene data show CDR1 as MDHEN and CDR2 as SYDVKM. This CDR3 region has 15 residues. The CDR3 reads CASTTLPGSSYEQYF. The DNA of the CDR3 is TGTGCCAGCACCACGCTGCCAGGGAGCTCCTACGAGCAGTACTTC. The full variable domain, its missing parts supplied by reference TRBV28 and TRBJ2-7, is DVKVTQSSRYLVKRTGEKVFLECVQDMDHENMFWYRQDPGLGLRLIYFSYDVKMKEKGDIPEGYSVSREKKERFSLILESASTNQTSMYLCASTTLPGSSYEQYFGPGTRLTVT.

This chain uses TRBV9 with TRBJ2-1; D not resolved. Germline-derived CDR1 and CDR2 are SGDLS and YYNGEE. Trimming left V 0 bases short and J 0 bases short, with 13 bases between. This CDR3 region has 17 residues. This CDR3 reads CASSVGGDWASYNEQFF. The CDR3 region has the DNA TGTGCCAGCAGCGTAGGAGGTGATTGGGCCTCCTACAATGAGCAGTTCTTC.

The chain recombines TRBV4-1 with TRBJ2-7; 14 bases agree with TRBD2. The CDR3 runs to 21 residues. The V gene end was trimmed by 1 base and the J gene end by 1 base; junction bases not matched to a gene: 15. Germline loops: CDR1 MGHRA, CDR2 YSYEKL. CDR3 amino acids: CASSQVWGPGLAGVGSYEQYF. The CDR3 DNA reads as TGCGCCAGCAGCCAAGTCTGGGGCCCGGGACTAGCGGGAGTAGGTTCCTACGAGCAGTACTTC.

The gene calls are TRBV5-1 and TRBJ1-5; D is unresolved. CDR1 is SGHRS, CDR2 YFSETQ, per germline. The CDR3 loop spans 15 amino acids. V was cut by 3 bases and J by 5 bases, with 15 bases left in between. This CDR3 reads CASSSDGEGYQPQHF. The CDR3 DNA follows: TGCGCCAGCAGCTCGGACGGAGAAGGATATCAGCCCCAGCATTTT. The full variable domain, completed using reference TRBV5-1 and TRBJ1-5, is KAGVTQTPRYLIKTRGQQVTLSCSPISGHRSVSWYQQTPGQGLQFLFEYFSETQRNKGNFPGRFSGRQFSNSRSEMNVSTLELGDSALYLCASSSDGEGYQPQHFGDGTRLSIL.

The V gene is TRBV30, the J gene TRBJ1-2; 7 bases map to TRBD1. Germline V CDR1 and CDR2: GTSNPN, SVGIG (reference sequence). The CDR3 has 12 residues. J gave up 8 bases and V 5 bases, and 8 bases lay outside the gene matches. CDR3 coding DNA: TGTGCCTGGGCCCCGACAGGGAGCGGCTACACCTTC. Its translation is CAWAPTGSGYTF. The entire variable domain, with the rest obtained from reference TRBV30 and TRBJ1-2, is as follows: SQTIHQWPATLVQPVGSPLSLECTVEGTSNPNLYWYRQAAGRGLQLLFYSVGIGQISSEVPQNLSASRPQDRQFILSSKKLLLSDSGFYLCAWAPTGSGYTFGSGTRLTVV.

The genes are TRBV27 and TRBJ2-6, with D unclear. CDR3 length: 13 residues. CDR1 is MNHEY and CDR2 is SMNVEV in the germline V gene (reference sequence). Between the trimmed V and J ends, which lost 6 bases and 4 bases, there was a span of 7 bases. CDR3 protein: CASRGYGANVLTF. The CDR3 bases are TGTGCCAGCAGGGGTTACGGGGCCAACGTCCTGACTTTC.

This rearrangement joins TRBV7-2 to TRBJ2-2, with D perhaps TRBD2 (6 bases). The CDR3 is 14 amino acids. In germline, CDR1 is SGHTA, CDR2 FQGNSA. V was clipped by 7 bases and J by 7 bases, with 16 bases between them. CDR3 sequence reads: CASTLLGGGGELFF. The DNA of the CDR3 is TGTGCCAGCACCCTCCTGGGGGGAGGCGGGGAGCTGTTTTTT.

J is TRBJ1-1 and V is TRBV5-1; D unresolved. Germline CDR1 SGHRS, CDR2 YFSETQ. With 3 bases removed from V and 1 base from J, the gap between germline ends came to 10 bases. The CDR3 spans 14 residues. In nucleotides, the CDR3 is TGCGCCAGCAGCTGGAGACCCGCGAACACTGAAGCTTTCTTT. Protein sequence: CASSWRPANTEAFF.

J is TRBJ2-5 and V is TRBV5-1; 10 positions match TRBD2. This CDR3 is built from 15 residues. Germline V gene lookup returns CDR1 SGHRS and CDR2 YFSETQ. The trim removed 4 bases at V and 5 bases at J, leaving 8 bases unmatched. The CDR3 protein is CASSTSGRAGETQYF. The CDR3 DNA reads TGCGCCAGCAGCACGAGCGGGAGGGCAGGGGAGACCCAGTACTTC.